The 3 T cell receptor beta chains given below trace back to one sample, sequenced in a study of PD-1 blockade in classical Hodgkin lymphoma. Every one of the patients relapsed after autologous stem cell transplantation (brentuximab vedotin exposure was variable). Repertoires were generated with immunoSEQ multiplex PCR, while TCRdb's copy carries only in-frame clones and drops some. This table holds tens of thousands of clones, about 63% found once. The material sequenced was peripheral blood mononuclear cells (PBMCs), taken at baseline. These receptors all stem from a human donor with classical Hodgkin lymphoma.

This chain connects TRBV30 to TRBJ2-2, with D possibly TRBD1 on 5 matching bases. The V gene's germline CDR1 is GTSNPN and CDR2 SVGIG (reference sequence). The CDR3 sequence is 13 residues long. V was cut by 2 bases and J by 4 bases, with 8 bases left in between. CDR3 DNA: TGTGCCTGGAGTCCCAGGGCCACCGGGGAGCTGTTTTTT. Translation gives CAWSPRATGELFF.

This chain links TRBV29-1 with TRBJ2-7; 10 positions match TRBD1. V shed 4 bases, J shed 4 bases, and the junction held 7 bases outside the gene matches. CDR3 length: 14 amino acids. Germline CDR1 is SQVTM and CDR2 is ANQGSEA. CDR3 residues: CSVGWGQGSYEQYF. CDR3 nucleotide sequence: TGCAGCGTTGGTTGGGGACAGGGGTCGTACGAGCAGTACTTC.

The chain uses TRBV9 and TRBJ1-1; D perhaps matches TRBD1 (5 bases). The CDR3 runs to 13 residues. Per the germline V gene, CDR1 is SGDLS and CDR2 is YYNGEE. V lost 4 bases to trimming and J lost 4 bases, with 11 bases between them. The CDR3 here is CASSPGTFTEAFF. DNA for the CDR3: TGTGCCAGCAGCCCCGGGACTTTCACTGAAGCTTTCTTT.